These T cell receptor beta chains were read from a single sample in a study of blood T cell repertoires in COVID-19. Only in-frame clones appear in the TCRdb table, and some are missing; sequencing was by immunoSEQ multiplex PCR. The sample includes fewer than 250,000 clones, about 80% of them seen just once. Sequenced material: PBMCs or T cells enriched from blood (not recorded which). The origin of the receptors is a woman aged 40 to 50 who had been exposed to COVID-19. Both conserved end residues are part of each CDR3. The D gene is left open where the match is weak. Clone size, where shown, is once, few, many, or a class for clones that have expanded.

-	TRBV10-3	TRBJ2-1	12	-	TGTGCCATCAGGGACTTCAACAATGAGCAGTTCTTC	CAIRDFNNEQFF
-	TRBV14	TRBJ1-1	13	-	TGTGCCAGCAGCCGCCAGATTGGTACTGAAGCTTTCTTT	CASSRQIGTEAFF
-	TRBV7-2	TRBJ2-2	16	TRBD2	TGTGCCAGCAGCAGGACTAGCGGGGGGAAAGCCGGGGAGCTGTTTTTT	CASSRTSGGKAGELFF
-	TRBV4-3	TRBJ1-1	14	-	TGCGCCAGCAGCCTAGAGGACTCTGGCACTGAAGCTTTCTTT	CASSLEDSGTEAFF
-	TRBV7-2	TRBJ1-5	14	-	TGTGCCAGCAGCTCCAGGGAAGGAGATCAGCCCCAGCATTTT	CASSSREGDQPQHF
-	TRBV4-3	TRBJ2-3	19	TRBD2	TGCGCCAGCAGCTTCCGTGGTAGCGGGGGGGCAGGGTTTATGAATACGCAGTATTTT	CASSFRGSGGAGFMNTQYF
-	TRBV4-3	TRBJ2-3	20	TRBD2	TGCGCCAGCAGCCAAGAATGGACTAGCGGGGGACCCCTTTACACAGATACGCAGTATTTT	CASSQEWTSGGPLYTDTQYF
-	TRBV19	TRBJ2-7	14	-	TGTGCCAGTAGTGTCAATACAGGGTTGTACGAGCAGTACTTC	CASSVNTGLYEQYF
-	TRBV7-6	TRBJ2-1	18	TRBD1	TGTGCCAGCGGACCCGAAGGGACAGGGTTATATGGAGATAATGAGCAGTTCTTC	CASGPEGTGLYGDNEQFF
-	TRBV19	TRBJ1-5	14	TRBD1	TGTGCCAGTACACAGGGGCTCGCCGGGGGGCCCCAGCATTTT	CASTQGLAGGPQHF
-	TRBV19	TRBJ1-1	11	-	TGTGCCAGCAGGTGGAACACTGAAGCTTTCTTT	CASRWNTEAFF
-	TRBV28	TRBJ2-2	12	TRBD1	TGTGCGTGGGGGACAGCCACCGGGGAGCTGTTTTTT	CAWGTATGELFF
-	TRBV5-4	TRBJ2-7	15	TRBD2	TGTGCCAGCAGCCAAACTAGCGGGGGAAGGTACGAGCAGTACTTC	CASSQTSGGRYEQYF
-	TRBV19	TRBJ2-1	15	TRBD1	TGTGCCAGTAGTATGGGGACAGGGGGTAGAGATGAGCAGTTCTTC	CASSMGTGGRDEQFF
-	TRBV19	TRBJ1-6	16	TRBD1	TGTGCCAGTAGTACCGGGGGGACAGGGGATAATTCACCCCTCCACTTT	CASSTGGTGDNSPLHF
-	TRBV5-1	TRBJ1-1	16	-	TGCGCCAGCAGCCCTCTACCGGGTTCTATGAACACTGAAGCTTTCTTT	CASSPLPGSMNTEAFF
-	TRBV5-5	TRBJ2-3	15	TRBD1	TGTGCCAGCAGCTTCGTCCAGGGGGCGGCAGATACGCAGTATTTT	CASSFVQGAADTQYF
-	TRBV5-1	TRBJ2-7	16	-	TGCGCCAGCAGCTTTGGGGCCCGGGGGAGCTCCTACGAGCAGTACTTC	CASSFGARGSSYEQYF
-	TRBV6-5	TRBJ2-7	13	-	TGTGCCAGCAGTCTTTCAGACAATTTGGAGCAGTACTTC	CASSLSDNLEQYF
many	TRBV2	TRBJ1-2	16	TRBD1	TGTGCCAGCAGATTGGAGGGACAGTCCCTTTTCTATGGCTACACCTTC	CASRLEGQSLFYGYTF